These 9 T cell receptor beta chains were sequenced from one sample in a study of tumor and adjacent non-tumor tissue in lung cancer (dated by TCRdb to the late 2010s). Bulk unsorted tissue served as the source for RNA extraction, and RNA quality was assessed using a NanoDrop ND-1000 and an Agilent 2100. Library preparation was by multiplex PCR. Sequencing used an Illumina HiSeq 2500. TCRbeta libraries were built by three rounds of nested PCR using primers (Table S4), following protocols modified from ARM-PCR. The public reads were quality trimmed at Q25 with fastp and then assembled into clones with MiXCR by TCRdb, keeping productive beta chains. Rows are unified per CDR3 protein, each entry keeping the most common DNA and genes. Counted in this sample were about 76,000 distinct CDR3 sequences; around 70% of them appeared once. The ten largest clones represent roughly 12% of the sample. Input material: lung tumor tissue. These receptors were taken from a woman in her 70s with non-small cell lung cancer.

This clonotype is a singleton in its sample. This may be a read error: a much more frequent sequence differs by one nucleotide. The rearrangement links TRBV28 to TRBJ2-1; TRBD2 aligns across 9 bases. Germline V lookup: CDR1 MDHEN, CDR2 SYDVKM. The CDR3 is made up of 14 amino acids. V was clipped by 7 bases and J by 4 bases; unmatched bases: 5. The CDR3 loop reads CASIGLANYNEQFF. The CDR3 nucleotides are TGTGCCAGCATAGGACTAGCGAATTACAATGAGCAGTTCTTC. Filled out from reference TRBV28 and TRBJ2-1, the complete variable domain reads DVKVTQSSRYLVKRTGEKVFLECVQDMDHENMFWYRQDPGLGLRLIYFSYDVKMKEKGDIPEGYSVSREKKERFSLILESASTNQTSMYLCASIGLANYNEQFFGPGTRLTVL.

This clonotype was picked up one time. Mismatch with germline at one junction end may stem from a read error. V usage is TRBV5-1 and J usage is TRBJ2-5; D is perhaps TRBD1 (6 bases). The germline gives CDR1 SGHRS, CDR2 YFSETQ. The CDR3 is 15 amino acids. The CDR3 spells CASSLVPGAEVTQYF. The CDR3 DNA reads TGCGCCAGCAGCTTAGTACCAGGGGCCGAAGTGACCCAATACTTC.

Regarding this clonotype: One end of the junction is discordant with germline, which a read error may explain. The CDR3 nucleotides read TGTGCTAGCAGAGGCGGCGAGAGCTCCTACAATGAGCAGTTATTC. Protein product: CASRGGESSYNEQLF. The V and J genes are TRBV6-1 and TRBJ2-1; D remains unclear. This CDR3 has 15 residues. CDR1 and CDR2 (germline): MNHNS, SASEGT.

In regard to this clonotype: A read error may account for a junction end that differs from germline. This chain's CDR3 is CAWSVFTASNAEAFF. The CDR3 bases are TGTGCCTGGAGTGTATTTACAGCCTCGAACGCTGAAGCTTTCTTT. The chain couples TRBV30 to TRBJ1-1; no reliable D call. Germline lookup yields CDR1 GTSNPN and CDR2 SVGIG (reference sequence). CDR3 length: 15 amino acids.

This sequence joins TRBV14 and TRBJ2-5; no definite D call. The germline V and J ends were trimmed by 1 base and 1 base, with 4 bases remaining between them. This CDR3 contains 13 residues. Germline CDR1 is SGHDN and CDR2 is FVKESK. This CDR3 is CASSQGLQETQYF. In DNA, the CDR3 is TGTGCCAGCAGCCAAGGCCTCCAAGAGACCCAGTACTTC. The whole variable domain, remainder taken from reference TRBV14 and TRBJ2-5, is EAGVTQFPSHSVIEKGQTVTLRCDPISGHDNLYWYRRVMGKEIKFLLHFVKESKQDESGMPNNRFLAERTGGTYSTLKVQPAELEDSGVYFCASSQGLQETQYFGPGTRLLVL.

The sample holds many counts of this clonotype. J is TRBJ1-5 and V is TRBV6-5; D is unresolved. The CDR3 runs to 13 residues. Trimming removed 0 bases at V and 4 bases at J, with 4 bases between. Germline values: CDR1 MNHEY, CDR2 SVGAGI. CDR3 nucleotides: TGTGCCAGCAGTTACTCAGTAAATCAGCCCCAGCATTTT. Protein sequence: CASSYSVNQPQHF.

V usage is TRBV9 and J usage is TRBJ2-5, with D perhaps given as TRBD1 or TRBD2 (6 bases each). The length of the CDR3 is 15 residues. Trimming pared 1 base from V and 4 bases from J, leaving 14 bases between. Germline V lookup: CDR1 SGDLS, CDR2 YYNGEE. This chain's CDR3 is CASSVLQGGGETQYF. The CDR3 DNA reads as TGTGCCAGCAGCGTACTTCAAGGAGGGGGAGAGACCCAGTACTTC.

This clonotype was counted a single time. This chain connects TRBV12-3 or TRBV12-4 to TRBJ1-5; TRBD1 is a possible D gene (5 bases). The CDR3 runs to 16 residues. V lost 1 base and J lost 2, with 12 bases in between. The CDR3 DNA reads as TGTGCCAGCAGTTTAGGGGCCATGGGGGGCAATCAGCCCCAGCATTTT. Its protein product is CASSLGAMGGNQPQHF.

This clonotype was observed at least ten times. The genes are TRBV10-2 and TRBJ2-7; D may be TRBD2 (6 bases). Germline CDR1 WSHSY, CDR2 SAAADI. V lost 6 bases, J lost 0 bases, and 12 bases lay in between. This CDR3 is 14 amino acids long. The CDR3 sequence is CASSGTGVSYEQYF. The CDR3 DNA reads TGCGCCAGCAGCGGGACTGGCGTCTCCTACGAGCAGTACTTC.